This T cell receptor beta chain was obtained from a study of T-cell memory formation after mild COVID-19. At the level of the study: TCR clusters mostly belonged to single donors.

This clonotype occurred many times. Each CDR3 protein is one row after TCRdb ran MiXCR on the 5' RACE reads. The sample contains roughly 620,000 distinct CDR3 sequences, more than 15% of which appear only once. Sequencing was done on a sample of PBMCs or a T cell subset sorted from them (not recorded which). This TCR derives from an adult woman who had mild COVID-19 (a few samples of this study predate the infection). Cell type and time point are not known.

In DNA, the CDR3 is TGTGCCAGCAGTCCGGACAGGTCCTCCTATAATTCACCCCTCCACTTT. This encodes CASSPDRSSYNSPLHF. The chain carries TRBV7-9 and TRBJ1-6; TRBD1 agrees at 7 bases. Germline CDR1 SEHNR, CDR2 FQNEAQ (reference sequence). There are 16 residues in the CDR3. The J segment lost 0 bases and the V segment lost 6 bases, leaving 5 bases of the junction unmatched.